This T cell receptor beta chain was sequenced during a study of blood T cell dynamics during melanoma immunotherapy. TCRdb's table, derived via immunoSEQ multiplex PCR, lists solely in-frame clones and lacks some. The sample carries approximately 15,000 clones, approximately 81% recorded once. Regarding time point: pre-treatment baseline. The source is a human donor with melanoma. The sample in question was blood, obtained from a patient treated with checkpoint blockade.

DNA for the CDR3: TGTGCCAGCAGGACCGGGACAGCTAGCAATCAGCCCCAGCATTTT. Its translation: CASRTGTASNQPQHF. The rearrangement joins TRBV2 to TRBJ1-5, with 7 bases fitting TRBD1. CDR1 is SNHLY and CDR2 is FYNNEI in the germline V gene. Trimming cost V 6 bases and J 0 bases; bases outside gene matches: 5. This CDR3 has 15 residues.